One sample yielded the 26 T cell receptor beta chains listed below, sequenced in a study of siplizumab effects on memory and regulatory T cells. Data came from immunoSEQ multiplex PCR; TCRdb stores just in-frame clones and leaves some out. This table has approximately 58,000 clones, 90% to 95% appearing once. The sample consisted of CD8+ T cells sorted from blood. The receptors originated from a human donor in good health.

The genes are TRBV30 and TRBJ2-5, with D perhaps being TRBD1 or TRBD2 (6 bases each). Deletions cut 4 bases from V and 5 bases from J, with 14 bases between. CDR1 and CDR2 from the germline V gene are GTSNPN and SVGIG (reference sequence). The CDR3 has 13 amino acids. CDR3: CAWMEGGWETQYF. CDR3 coding DNA: TGTGCCTGGATGGAGGGGGGCTGGGAGACCCAGTACTTC.

The chain has TRBV12-5 and TRBJ1-1; D unresolved. V shed 1 base and J shed 1 base, with 10 bases lying between them. Germline loops: CDR1 LGHNT, CDR2 FRNRAP. The CDR3 totals 15 residues. The CDR3 nucleotides are TGTGCTAGTGGTTTGGACCCACGGGGGAACACTGAAGCTTTCTTT. It specifies CASGLDPRGNTEAFF.

There are a few counts of this clone. The V and J genes are TRBV5-1 and TRBJ2-3, with D possibly matching TRBD2 (6 bases). This CDR3 is 15 amino acids long. Trimming took off 5 bases at V and 2 bases at J, with 15 bases between the two ends. The germline V gene has CDR1 SGHRS and CDR2 YFSETQ. CDR3 coding DNA: TGCGCCAGCAGTCCGAGCGGAGGGGCCACAGATACGCAGTATTTT. Its translation is CASSPSGGATDTQYF.

The chain is built from TRBV9 and TRBJ1-1, with no clear D. Deletions cut 5 bases from V and 1 base from J, with 12 bases between. Germline lookup yields CDR1 SGDLS and CDR2 YYNGEE. The length of the CDR3 is 14 residues. In DNA form, the CDR3 reads TGTGCCAGCAGGCTCGATGCTCGGAACACTGAAGCTTTCTTT. Protein product: CASRLDARNTEAFF.

This clone was detected only once. CDR3 DNA sequence: TGCGCCAGCAGCAAACCACCTTACAATGAGCAGTTCTTC. Translation gives CASSKPPYNEQFF. V and J are TRBV5-1 and TRBJ2-1; D remains ambiguous. V was pared by 4 bases and J by 4 bases, with 9 bases between. Per germline, CDR1 SGHRS and CDR2 YFSETQ. The CDR3 is 13 residues long.

The V gene is TRBV2, the J gene TRBJ1-5; 7 bases map to TRBD1. V shed 5 bases and J 5 bases; nucleotides not matched to a gene: 6. The length of the CDR3 is 14 residues. Germline-derived CDR1 and CDR2 are SNHLY and FYNNEI. The CDR3 here is CASSWDSADQPQHF. The CDR3 nucleotides are TGTGCCAGCAGTTGGGACAGTGCGGATCAGCCCCAGCATTTT.

This chain connects TRBV25-1 to TRBJ2-7; either TRBD1 or TRBD2 may fit D (6 bases each). Trimming took off 4 bases at V and 0 bases at J, with 7 bases between the two ends. Germline CDR1 and CDR2: MGHDK and SYGVNS. The CDR3 spans 13 residues. CDR3 region: CASSGGASYEQYF. CDR3 coding DNA: TGTGCCAGCAGTGGGGGGGCCTCCTACGAGCAGTACTTC.

The CDR3 protein is CASSKKTSGYEQYF. The CDR3 region has the DNA TGTGCCAGCAGCAAGAAGACTAGCGGCTACGAGCAGTACTTC. The chain carries TRBV5-4 and TRBJ2-7; 9 nucleotides line up with TRBD2. The J segment lost 3 bases and the V segment lost 4 bases, leaving 5 bases of the junction unmatched. Germline V CDR1 and CDR2: SGHNT, YYREEE (reference sequence). This CDR3 is 14 amino acids long. Using reference TRBV5-4 and TRBJ2-7 for the parts outside the CDR3, the full variable domain is ETGVTQSPTHLIKTRGQQVTLRCSSQSGHNTVSWYQQALGQGPQFIFQYYREEENGRGNFPPRFSGLQFPNYSSELNVNALELDDSALYLCASSKKTSGYEQYFGPGTRLTVT.

The count of this clone is one. The chain uses TRBV12-5 and TRBJ2-7; 7 nucleotides align to TRBD2. This CDR3 is 15 amino acids long. The ends lost 0 bases at V and 3 bases at J; junction bases unmatched: 5. Per the germline V gene, CDR1 is LGHNT and CDR2 is FRNRAP. The CDR3 DNA follows: TGTGCTAGTGGTTTGGTCAGCGGGATGGTCTACGAGCAGTACTTC. Translated: CASGLVSGMVYEQYF.

The V gene is TRBV15, the J gene TRBJ2-5, with D perhaps matching TRBD1 (6 bases). Looked up from germline, CDR1 is LNHNV and CDR2 is YYDKDF (reference sequence). V dropped 9 bases and J dropped 1 base, with 9 bases sitting between them. The CDR3 totals 12 residues. CDR3 sequence: CATEGVQETQYF. The DNA of the CDR3 is TGTGCCACTGAGGGGGTCCAAGAGACCCAGTACTTC.

The chain joins TRBV5-6 to TRBJ2-1; D uncertain. The CDR3 is 12 residues long. Germline V gene lookup returns CDR1 SGHDT and CDR2 YYEEEE. Trimming took 0 bases from V and 6 from J, leaving 4 bases between them. For the CDR3, the DNA is TGTGCCAGCAGCTTGGGTCGCAATGAGCAGTTCTTC. Protein sequence: CASSLGRNEQFF.

The gene calls are TRBV4-2 and TRBJ2-3, with TRBD2 identical over 8 bases. Trimming cost V 1 base and J 4 bases; bases outside gene matches: 7. The CDR3 is 16 residues long. Looked up from germline, CDR1 is LGHNA and CDR2 is YNFKEQ. CDR3 bases: TGTGCCAGCAGCCAAGTTGAACTAGCGGTTGCAGATACGCAGTATTTT. Translated: CASSQVELAVADTQYF.

The V and J genes are TRBV13 and TRBJ1-2; no firm D call. Germline V CDR1 and CDR2: PRHDT, FYEKMQ (reference sequence). The ends were cut back, 5 bases at V and 1 base at J, with 2 bases in the middle. The CDR3 contains 11 residues. CDR3 amino acids: CASSINYGYTF. The CDR3 region has the DNA TGTGCCAGCAGCATTAACTATGGCTACACCTTC.

The V call is TRBV4-1, the J call TRBJ1-4; D uncertain. CDR3 length: 17 residues. Looked up from germline, CDR1 is MGHRA and CDR2 is YSYEKL. Trimming took 0 bases from V and 6 from J, leaving 17 bases between them. The CDR3 is CASSQDPSGVAHEKLFF. CDR3 nucleotide sequence: TGCGCCAGCAGCCAAGATCCTTCCGGGGTCGCGCATGAAAAACTGTTTTTT.

This chain connects TRBV14 to TRBJ2-5; possibly TRBD1 or TRBD2 for D (5 bases each). Trimming left V 4 bases short and J 4 bases short, with 13 bases between. Germline CDR1 and CDR2: SGHDN and FVKESK. This CDR3 region has 14 residues. The CDR3 spells CASSPTRGRETQYF. CDR3 DNA sequence: TGTGCCAGCAGCCCCACGAGGGGCCGAGAGACCCAGTACTTC.

V is TRBV9 and J is TRBJ2-7; 12 bases align to TRBD2. This CDR3 contains 16 residues. Losses at the gene ends were 3 bases for V and 3 bases for J; bases not matched to a gene: 7. Germline loops: CDR1 SGDLS, CDR2 YYNGEE. The DNA of the CDR3 is TGTGCCAGCAGCGCCGGAGGACTAGCGGGAAGCTACGAGCAGTACTTC. As protein: CASSAGGLAGSYEQYF.

The V call is TRBV5-4, the J call TRBJ1-2; tentatively, D is TRBD1 (5 bases). Germline loops: CDR1 SGHNT, CDR2 YYREEE (reference sequence). Trimming took 0 bases from V and 11 from J, leaving 11 bases between them. The CDR3 is made up of 12 amino acids. CDR3 sequence: CASSLAGPSYTF. In DNA form, the CDR3 reads TGTGCCAGCAGCTTGGCGGGGCCATCTTACACCTTC.

V gene TRBV7-3 combines with J gene TRBJ2-5, with D unclear. CDR3 length equals 15 residues. The ends were cut back, 0 bases at V and 1 base at J, with 9 bases in the middle. The germline V gene has CDR1 SGHTA and CDR2 FQGTGA. The chain's CDR3 is CASSLTLGSQETQYF. CDR3 DNA: TGTGCCAGCAGCTTAACGTTGGGTTCCCAAGAGACCCAGTACTTC.

The V call is TRBV6-1, the J call TRBJ1-2; possibly TRBD1 for D (5 bases). V was trimmed by 6 bases and J by 8 bases, leaving 19 bases between them. Germline V CDR1 and CDR2: MNHNS, SASEGT. The CDR3 has 14 amino acids. CDR3 region: CASSPLDSAIGYTF. In DNA form, the CDR3 reads TGTGCCAGCAGCCCTCTTGACAGCGCTATCGGCTACACCTTC.

V and J are TRBV9 and TRBJ2-1; possibly TRBD2 for D (6 bases). Between the trimmed V and J ends, which lost 3 bases and 0 bases, there was a span of 13 bases. The CDR3 contains 16 residues. Germline loops: CDR1 SGDLS, CDR2 YYNGEE. CDR3 sequence (DNA): TGTGCCAGCAGCGCTAGCGAACCGAGCTCCTACAATGAGCAGTTCTTC. This gives the protein CASSASEPSSYNEQFF. The entire variable domain, with the rest obtained from reference TRBV9 and TRBJ2-1, is as follows: DSGVTQTPKHLITATGQRVTLRCSPRSGDLSVYWYQQSLDQGLQFLIQYYNGEERAKGNILERFSAQQFPDLHSELNLSSLELGDSALYFCASSASEPSSYNEQFFGPGTRLTVL.

This clone showed up just once. This chain uses TRBV9 with TRBJ2-1, with 7 bases fitting TRBD2. This CDR3 region has 14 residues. Germline V CDR1 and CDR2: SGDLS, YYNGEE. The V gene end was trimmed by 5 bases and the J gene end by 7 bases; junction bases not matched to a gene: 9. The CDR3 loop reads CASSSAGSGNEQFF. CDR3 nucleotides: TGTGCCAGCAGTAGTGCGGGTAGCGGGAATGAGCAGTTCTTC.

The CDR3 region has the DNA TGTGCCAGCAGCCCGGGACCTACTAGCACAGATACGCAGTATTTT. It yields the protein CASSPGPTSTDTQYF. The J gene is TRBJ2-3, the V gene TRBV7-8; possibly TRBD1 or TRBD2 for D (5 bases each). Trimming took 5 bases from V and 0 from J, leaving 12 bases between them. This CDR3 is 15 amino acids long. Germline CDR1 is SGHVS and CDR2 is FQNEAQ.

This CDR3 reads CASSFRGAGELFF. The CDR3 nucleotides read TGCGCCAGCAGCTTCAGGGGGGCCGGGGAGCTGTTTTTT. The chain has TRBV4-1 and TRBJ2-2; perhaps TRBD1 as D (7 bases). Trimming took off 5 bases at V and 6 bases at J, with 10 bases between the two ends. The CDR3 length is 13 residues. The germline CDR1 and CDR2 sequences are MGHRA and YSYEKL.

V is TRBV6-6 and J is TRBJ2-7; D may be TRBD2 (5 bases). Trimming took off 4 bases at V and 3 bases at J, with 13 bases between the two ends. CDR1 and CDR2 (germline): MNHNY, SVGAGI (reference sequence). CDR3 length: 14 amino acids. In DNA, the CDR3 is TGTGCCAGCAGTTTCCGAGCGGATAACTACGAGCAGTACTTC. Translating gives CASSFRADNYEQYF.

The CDR3 sequence is CASSPHGRQQYF. DNA for the CDR3: TGTGCCAGCAGCCCCCACGGGCGGCAGCAGTACTTC. J is TRBJ2-7 and V is TRBV14; no definite D call. Trimming removed 4 bases from V and 8 bases from J, with 12 bases in between. CDR1 is SGHDN and CDR2 is FVKESK in the germline V gene. The CDR3 runs 12 residues. Variable domain in full (rest from reference TRBV14 and TRBJ2-7): EAGVTQFPSHSVIEKGQTVTLRCDPISGHDNLYWYRRVMGKEIKFLLHFVKESKQDESGMPNNRFLAERTGGTYSTLKVQPAELEDSGVYFCASSPHGRQQYFGPGTRLTVT.

CDR3 sequence reads: CASSPGLAVNTGELFF. The CDR3 nucleotides are TGTGCCAGCAGCCCGGGACTAGCGGTTAACACCGGGGAGCTGTTTTTT. The J gene is TRBJ2-2, the V gene TRBV7-9; 11 nucleotides line up with TRBD2. The CDR3 loop spans 16 amino acids. V trimming: 5 bases; J trimming: 2 bases; junction bases outside the gene matches: 4. Germline V gene lookup returns CDR1 SEHNR and CDR2 FQNEAQ (reference sequence).